This TCR beta chain was recorded in a study of blood T cell repertoires in COVID-19. The overall study: Sources were T cells, B-cell-depleted T cells, or PBMCs; the material itself was cDNA or gDNA.

Sequenced by immunoSEQ multiplex PCR; TCRdb stores in-frame clones only, minus some. The sample shows under 300,000 clones, about four fifths of them seen only once. Per the germline V gene, CDR1 is SEHNR and CDR2 is FQNEAQ (reference sequence). Trimming left V 4 bases short and J 1 base short, with 13 bases between. The CDR3 loop spans 15 amino acids. Sequenced: peripheral blood. This TCR came from a man older than 75 with acute or convalescent COVID-19. The V and J genes are TRBV7-9 and TRBJ2-5; D possibly corresponds to TRBD2 (6 bases). The CDR3 loop reads CASSSLRGLQETQYF. Here the CDR3 DNA reads TGTGCCAGCAGCTCCTTGCGGGGCCTCCAAGAGACCCAGTACTTC.